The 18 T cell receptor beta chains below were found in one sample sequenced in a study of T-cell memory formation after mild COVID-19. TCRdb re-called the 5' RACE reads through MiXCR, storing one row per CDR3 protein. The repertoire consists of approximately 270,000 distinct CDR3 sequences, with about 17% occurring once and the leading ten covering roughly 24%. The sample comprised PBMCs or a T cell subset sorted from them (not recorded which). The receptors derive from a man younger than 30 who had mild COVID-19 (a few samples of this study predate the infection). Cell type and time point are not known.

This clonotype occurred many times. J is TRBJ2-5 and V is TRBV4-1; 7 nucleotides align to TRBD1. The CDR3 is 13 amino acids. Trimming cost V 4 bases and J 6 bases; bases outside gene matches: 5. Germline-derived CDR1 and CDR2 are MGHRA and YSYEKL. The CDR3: CASSLTGEQTQYF. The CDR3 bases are TGCGCCAGCAGCCTTACAGGGGAACAGACCCAGTACTTC.

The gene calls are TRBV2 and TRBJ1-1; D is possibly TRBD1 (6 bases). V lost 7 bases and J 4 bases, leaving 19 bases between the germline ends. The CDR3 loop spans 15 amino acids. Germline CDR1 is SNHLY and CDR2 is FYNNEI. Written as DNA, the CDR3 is TGTGCCAGCACCCGACGGGCAGGGGATCCCACTGAAGCTTTCTTT. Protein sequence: CASTRRAGDPTEAFF.

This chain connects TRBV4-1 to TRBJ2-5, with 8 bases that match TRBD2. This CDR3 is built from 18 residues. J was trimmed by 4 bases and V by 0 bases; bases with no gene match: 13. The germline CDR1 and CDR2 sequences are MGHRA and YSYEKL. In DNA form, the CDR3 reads TGCGCCAGCAGCCAAGAGTCGTTCGGCGGGGGGTACCGAGAGACCCAGTACTTC. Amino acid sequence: CASSQESFGGGYRETQYF.

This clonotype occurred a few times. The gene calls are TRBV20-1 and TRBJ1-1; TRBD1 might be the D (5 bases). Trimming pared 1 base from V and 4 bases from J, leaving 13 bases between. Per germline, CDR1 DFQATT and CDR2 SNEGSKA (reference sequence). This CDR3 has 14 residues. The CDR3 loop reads CSARASTGGTEAFF. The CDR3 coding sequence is TGCAGTGCTAGAGCCTCAACGGGGGGCACTGAAGCTTTCTTT.

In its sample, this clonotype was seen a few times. As DNA, the CDR3 is TGTGCCAGCAGCGTAGAGATAGCGGGGCCGCAGTATTTT. Amino acids: CASSVEIAGPQYF. The chain combines TRBV9 with TRBJ2-3; 8 nucleotides line up with TRBD2. Germline CDR1 and CDR2: SGDLS and YYNGEE. With V trimmed by 0 bases and J by 10 bases, 4 bases remained unmatched. The CDR3 has 13 amino acids.

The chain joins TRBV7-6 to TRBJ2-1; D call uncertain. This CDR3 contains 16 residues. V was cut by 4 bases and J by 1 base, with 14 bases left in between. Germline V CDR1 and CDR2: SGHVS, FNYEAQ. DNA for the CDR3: TGTGCCAGCAGCTCTAGGACCGGCGGATCCTACAATGAGCAGTTCTTC. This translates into CASSSRTGGSYNEQFF.

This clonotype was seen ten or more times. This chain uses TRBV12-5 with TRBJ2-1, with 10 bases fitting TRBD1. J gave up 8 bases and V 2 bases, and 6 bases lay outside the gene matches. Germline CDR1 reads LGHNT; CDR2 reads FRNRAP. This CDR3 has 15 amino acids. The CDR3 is CASGLTGTGEDEQFF. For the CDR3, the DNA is TGTGCTAGTGGTTTGACCGGGACAGGGGAAGATGAGCAGTTCTTC.

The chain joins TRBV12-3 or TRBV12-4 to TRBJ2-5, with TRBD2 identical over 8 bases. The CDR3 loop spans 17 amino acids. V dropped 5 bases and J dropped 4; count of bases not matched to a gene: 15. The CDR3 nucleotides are TGTGCCAGCAGTCGCGGGGGAGGAGCGGGGGATCTAGAGACCCAGTACTTC. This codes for CASSRGGGAGDLETQYF.

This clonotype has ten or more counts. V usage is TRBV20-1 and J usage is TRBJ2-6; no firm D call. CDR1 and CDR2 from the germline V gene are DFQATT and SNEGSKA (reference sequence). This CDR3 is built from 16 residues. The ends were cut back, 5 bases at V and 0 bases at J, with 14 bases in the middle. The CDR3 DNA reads TGCAGTGCTGCCCCGGACCGACCCTCTGGGGCCAACGTCCTGACTTTC. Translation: CSAAPDRPSGANVLTF.

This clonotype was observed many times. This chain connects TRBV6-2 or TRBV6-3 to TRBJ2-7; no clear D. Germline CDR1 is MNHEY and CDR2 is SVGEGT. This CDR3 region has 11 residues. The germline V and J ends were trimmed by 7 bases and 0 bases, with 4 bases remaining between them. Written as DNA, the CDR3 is TGTGCCAGCACCGACTCCTACGAGCAGTACTTC. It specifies CASTDSYEQYF.

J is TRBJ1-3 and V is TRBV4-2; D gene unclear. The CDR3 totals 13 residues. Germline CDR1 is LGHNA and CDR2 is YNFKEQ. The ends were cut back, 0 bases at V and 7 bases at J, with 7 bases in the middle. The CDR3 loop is CASSQEYVNTIYF. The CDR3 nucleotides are TGTGCCAGCAGCCAAGAATACGTCAACACCATATATTTT.

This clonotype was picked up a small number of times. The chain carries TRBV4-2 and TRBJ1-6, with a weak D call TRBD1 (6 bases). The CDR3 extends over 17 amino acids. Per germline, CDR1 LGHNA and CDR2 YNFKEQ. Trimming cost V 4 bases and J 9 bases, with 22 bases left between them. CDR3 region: CASSPVRAGAGGSPLHF. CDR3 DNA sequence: TGTGCCAGCAGCCCGGTCAGGGCAGGGGCCGGGGGTTCACCCCTCCACTTT.

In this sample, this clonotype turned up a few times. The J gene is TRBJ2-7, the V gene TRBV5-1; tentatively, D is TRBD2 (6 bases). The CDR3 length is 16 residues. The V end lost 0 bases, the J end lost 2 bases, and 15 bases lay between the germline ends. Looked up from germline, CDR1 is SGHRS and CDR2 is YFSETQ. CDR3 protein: CASSLALSGRTYEQYF. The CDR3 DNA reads TGCGCCAGCAGCTTGGCCCTTTCAGGGAGGACCTACGAGCAGTACTTC.

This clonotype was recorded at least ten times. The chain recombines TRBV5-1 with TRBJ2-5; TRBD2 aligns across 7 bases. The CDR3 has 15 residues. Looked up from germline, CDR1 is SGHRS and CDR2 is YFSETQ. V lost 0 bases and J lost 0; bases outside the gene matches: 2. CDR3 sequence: CASSLVGGDQETQYF. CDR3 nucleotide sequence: TGCGCCAGCAGCTTGGTGGGGGGGGACCAAGAGACCCAGTACTTC.

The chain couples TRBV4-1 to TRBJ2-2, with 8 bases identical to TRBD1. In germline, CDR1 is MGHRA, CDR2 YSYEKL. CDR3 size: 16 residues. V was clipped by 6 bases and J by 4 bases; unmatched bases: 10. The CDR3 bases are TGCGCCAGCAGGCCTACCGGACAGGGTTTCACCGGGGAGCTGTTTTTT. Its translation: CASRPTGQGFTGELFF.

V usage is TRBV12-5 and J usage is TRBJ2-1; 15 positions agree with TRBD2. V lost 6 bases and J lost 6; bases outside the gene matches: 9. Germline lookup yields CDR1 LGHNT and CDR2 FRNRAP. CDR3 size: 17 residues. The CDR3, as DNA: TGTGCTAGTGGCCCTACGGGACTAGCGGGGGGCCCCAATGAGCAGTTCTTC. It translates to CASGPTGLAGGPNEQFF.

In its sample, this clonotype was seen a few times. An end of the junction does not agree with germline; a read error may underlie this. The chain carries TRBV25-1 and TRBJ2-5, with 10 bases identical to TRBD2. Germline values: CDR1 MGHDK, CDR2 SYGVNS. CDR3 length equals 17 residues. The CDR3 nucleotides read TGTGCCAGCAGTGATAACGTCCGTGGGACTAGCGTTATTCCCTCTAACTTC. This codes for CASSDNVRGTSVIPSNF.

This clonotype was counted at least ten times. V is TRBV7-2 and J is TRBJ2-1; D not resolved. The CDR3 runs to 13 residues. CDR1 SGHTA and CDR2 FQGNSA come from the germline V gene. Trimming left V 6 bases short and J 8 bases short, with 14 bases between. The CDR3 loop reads CASSFSLGDEQFF. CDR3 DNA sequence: TGTGCCAGCAGTTTTTCTCTAGGCGATGAGCAGTTCTTC.